The 23 T cell receptor beta chains in this list originate from one sample, sequenced in a study of shared clonotypes between healthy human individuals. Sequencing was performed with immunoSEQ multiplex PCR; in TCRdb, only in-frame clones are kept and a portion is missing. The data hold more than 2,000,000 clones, with more than 90% observed a single time. Sequenced material: naive CD4+ T cells sorted from blood. Subset described: CD45RA+ positively selected. These receptors were taken from a man aged 18 to 30 in good health.

This chain connects TRBV7-8 to TRBJ1-1; D call uncertain. V lost 5 bases to trimming and J lost 0 bases, with 7 bases between them. This CDR3 is 13 amino acids long. Germline CDR1 and CDR2: SGHVS and FQNEAQ. DNA of the CDR3: TGTGCCAGCAGCCGTGACCTGAACACTGAAGCTTTCTTT. Its protein product is CASSRDLNTEAFF.

The genes are TRBV5-1 and TRBJ1-1; 8 positions match TRBD1. Germline CDR1 and CDR2: SGHRS and YFSETQ. The trim removed 3 bases at V and 6 bases at J, leaving 10 bases unmatched. This CDR3 contains 15 residues. The CDR3 region is CASSSQGVPGAEAFF. The CDR3 DNA reads TGCGCCAGCAGCTCACAGGGGGTTCCCGGCGCTGAAGCTTTCTTT.

The CDR3 loop reads CASLPSLTGPRSGNEQYF. CDR3 DNA: TGTGCCAGCCTTCCTAGTCTTACAGGGCCGAGGAGTGGAAACGAGCAGTACTTC. The chain recombines TRBV2 with TRBJ2-7; D is perhaps TRBD1 (6 bases). Germline V lookup: CDR1 SNHLY, CDR2 FYNNEI. The CDR3 is made up of 18 amino acids. V was clipped by 8 bases and J by 5 bases, with 31 bases between them.

This clone has just one count. The rearrangement joins TRBV18 to TRBJ1-1; D call uncertain. CDR1 and CDR2 (germline): KGHSH, LQKENI. Trimming shortened V by 4 bases and J by 1 base, and 10 bases separated the two germline ends. The CDR3 spans 14 residues. CDR3 sequence: CASSQIRANTEAFF. The DNA of the CDR3 is TGTGCCAGCTCACAAATACGCGCGAACACTGAAGCTTTCTTT.

To note about this clone: The sample has other DNA sequences that encode this CDR3 too. V is TRBV5-1 and J is TRBJ2-1; no definite D call. Germline CDR1 reads SGHRS; CDR2 reads YFSETQ. The CDR3 has 13 amino acids. The V end lost 4 bases, the J end lost 4 bases, and 9 bases lay between the germline ends. The CDR3 region is CASSLDGYNEQFF. The CDR3, as DNA: TGCGCCAGCAGCCTAGACGGATACAATGAGCAGTTCTTC.

This clone has a single count. The rearrangement joins TRBV7-4 to TRBJ1-6; the D is unclear. The CDR3 length is 17 residues. Germline-derived CDR1 and CDR2 are SGHVT and SQSDAQ. Deletions cut 1 base from V and 3 bases from J, with 13 bases between. The CDR3 DNA reads TGTGCCAGCAGCTTAGATCGTGAGGAGATCTATAATTCACCCCTCCACTTT. Its translation: CASSLDREEIYNSPLHF.

The CDR3 bases are TGTGCCAGCAGTGAAGCGGGCGGGGGGGAATCAGATACGCAGTATTTT. Its protein is CASSEAGGGESDTQYF. The J gene is TRBJ2-3, the V gene TRBV2, with TRBD2 matching over 9 bases. V trimming: 0 bases; J trimming: 4 bases; junction bases outside the gene matches: 5. The CDR3 is made up of 16 amino acids. Per the germline V gene, CDR1 is SNHLY and CDR2 is FYNNEI.

The CDR3 nucleotides read TGTGCCAGCAGCTGGACTAACGGCAATGAGCAGTTCTTC. Encoded protein: CASSWTNGNEQFF. The chain joins TRBV11-2 to TRBJ2-1, with D possibly being TRBD2 (6 bases). Germline V CDR1 and CDR2: SGHAT, FQNNGV. V was pared by 4 bases and J by 6 bases, with 10 bases between. The CDR3 consists of 13 residues.

Remarks on this clone: One junction end does not reproduce the germline sequence, and a read error may be involved. This sample includes further DNA sequences coding for the same CDR3. The chain uses TRBV7-7 and TRBJ2-5; 16 bases line up with TRBD2. This CDR3 region has 16 residues. Germline CDR1 and CDR2: SSHAT and FNYEAQ (reference sequence). The CDR3 nucleotides are TGTGCTAGCAGCCCGGGACTAGCGGGGGGGCAAGAGACCCAGTACTTC. Protein sequence: CASSPGLAGGQETQYF.

This chain links TRBV6-4 with TRBJ2-1; possibly TRBD1 for D (6 bases). The germline V gene encodes CDR1 MRHNA and CDR2 SNTAGT. V was clipped by 4 bases and J by 7 bases, with 14 bases between them. The CDR3 length is 14 residues. The CDR3 DNA follows: TGTGCCAGCAGTGTGGACAGTATCACGAATGAGCAGTTCTTC. Its translation: CASSVDSITNEQFF.

The chain uses TRBV23-1 and TRBJ2-7; TRBD2 aligns across 13 bases. TRBV23-1 is placed among ORFs of uncertain function. The CDR3 length is 16 residues. J lost 2 bases, V lost 3 bases, and 4 bases had no gene match. CDR3 in DNA: TGCGCCAGCAGTCATGGGACTAGCGGGGTTACCTACGAGCAGTACTTC. Encoded protein: CASSHGTSGVTYEQYF.

The rearrangement links TRBV6-6 to TRBJ2-7; 7 bases match TRBD1. V shed 6 bases, J shed 0 bases, and the junction held 5 bases outside the gene matches. The V gene's germline CDR1 is MNHNY and CDR2 SVGAGI (reference sequence). The CDR3 is made up of 14 amino acids. CDR3 residues: CASSHTGDSYEQYF. The DNA for the CDR3 is TGTGCCAGCAGCCACACAGGGGACTCCTACGAGCAGTACTTC.

The chain carries TRBV10-3 and TRBJ2-1, with a weak D call TRBD1 (7 bases). The V end was cut by 10 bases, the J end by 2 bases, with 15 bases between. The V gene's germline CDR1 is ENHRY and CDR2 SYGVKD. The CDR3 is made up of 14 amino acids. The CDR3 DNA reads TGTGCCACCCTCAGGGGGGCCCCCTACAATGAGCAGTTCTTC. This gives the protein CATLRGAPYNEQFF.

This chain connects TRBV19 to TRBJ1-5, with D perhaps TRBD1 (6 bases). The CDR3 spans 16 residues. Per germline, CDR1 LNHDA and CDR2 SQIVND (reference sequence). The V end lost 5 bases, the J end lost 2 bases, and 16 bases lay between the germline ends. In DNA, the CDR3 is TGTGCCAGTAGTCCTCGGTGGGGACAAGGCAATCAGCCCCAGCATTTT. Translated: CASSPRWGQGNQPQHF.

The chain has TRBV7-6 and TRBJ2-7, with 9 bases aligning to TRBD1. CDR1 is SGHVS and CDR2 is FNYEAQ in the germline V gene. The CDR3 is 14 residues long. Trimming took 0 bases from V and 4 from J; bases not matched to a gene: 1. CDR3 DNA sequence: TGTGCCAGCAGCTTAGCGGGACAGGGATACGAGCAGTACTTC. As protein: CASSLAGQGYEQYF.

With respect to this clone: Other DNA sequences in this specimen translate into the identical CDR3. J is TRBJ2-7 and V is TRBV18; D assignment may be TRBD1 or TRBD2 (5 bases each). The CDR3 has 13 residues. V lost 3 bases and J 3 bases, leaving 9 bases between the germline ends. CDR1 and CDR2 (germline): KGHSH, LQKENI. The DNA for the CDR3 is TGTGCCAGCTCACCCGGGGCAAGCTACGAGCAGTACTTC. It encodes CASSPGASYEQYF. Together with reference TRBV18 and TRBJ2-7, the CDR3 gives the full variable domain: NAGVMQNPRHLVRRRGQEARLRCSPMKGHSHVYWYRQLPEEGLKFMVYLQKENIIDESGMPKERFSAEFPKEGPSILRIQQVVRGDSAAYFCASSPGASYEQYFGPGTRLTVT.

In DNA, the CDR3 is TGCGCCAGCAGCCGAACGGTGGCTAGCGGCTACGAGCAGTACTTC. Protein: CASSRTVASGYEQYF. The chain recombines TRBV4-3 with TRBJ2-7; 7 nucleotides agree with TRBD2. The junction had 9 bases not matched to a gene; V was cut back by 4 bases and J by 3 bases. Germline V gene data show CDR1 as LGHNA and CDR2 as YSLEER. The CDR3 runs 15 residues.

This clone was picked up many times. This rearrangement joins TRBV28 to TRBJ1-1; D gene ambiguous. Germline V gene lookup returns CDR1 MDHEN and CDR2 SYDVKM. Trimming removed 6 bases from V and 3 bases from J, with 14 bases in between. This CDR3 spans 14 amino acids. The CDR3: CASRPPGWDTEAFF. The CDR3 DNA reads TGTGCCAGCAGGCCACCAGGATGGGACACTGAAGCTTTCTTT.

This sequence joins TRBV4-1 and TRBJ2-5; the match to TRBD1 covers 9 bases. Losses at the gene ends were 2 bases for V and 5 bases for J; bases not matched to a gene: 9. The CDR3 runs 16 residues. Germline V lookup: CDR1 MGHRA, CDR2 YSYEKL. The CDR3 region has the DNA TGCGCCAGCAGCCAACTACAGGGGGCGTCTGGTGAGACCCAGTACTTC. It codes for CASSQLQGASGETQYF.

About this clone itself: Since a much larger clone is just one base distant, this may be a read error. The J gene is TRBJ2-2, the V gene TRBV9, with D unclear. The CDR3 runs 12 residues. Germline-derived CDR1 and CDR2 are SGDLS and YYNGEE. Trimming removed 4 bases from V and 3 bases from J, with 4 bases in between. The CDR3 here is CASSRDTGELFF. CDR3 sequence (DNA): TGTGCCAGCAGCCGGGACACCGGGGAGCTGTTTTTT.

V and J are TRBV30 and TRBJ2-3, with 8 bases fitting TRBD1. Germline assignment: CDR1 GTSNPN and CDR2 SVGIG (reference sequence). The CDR3 has 14 residues. Trimming took 4 bases from V and 4 from J; bases not matched to a gene: 7. CDR3 region: CAWTPGGGPDTQYF. The CDR3 DNA sequence: TGTGCCTGGACCCCAGGGGGCGGGCCAGATACGCAGTATTTT.

The genes are TRBV19 and TRBJ2-2; 8 bases line up with TRBD2. The length of the CDR3 is 16 residues. Germline CDR1 and CDR2: LNHDA and SQIVND (reference sequence). V lost 3 bases, J lost 6 bases, and 9 bases stayed unmatched. The chain's CDR3 is CASSMTGTSVAGELFF. The CDR3 coding sequence is TGTGCCAGTAGTATGACCGGGACTAGTGTGGCCGGGGAGCTGTTTTTT.

V is TRBV2 and J is TRBJ1-1, with 7 bases lining up with TRBD1. The CDR3 totals 15 residues. Germline V lookup: CDR1 SNHLY, CDR2 FYNNEI. V lost 6 bases to trimming and J lost 0 bases; unmatched junction nucleotides: 7. Here the CDR3 reads CASSPLTGVNTEAFF. CDR3 in DNA: TGTGCCAGCAGCCCCTTAACAGGGGTGAACACTGAAGCTTTCTTT.